These 18 T cell receptor beta chains share one sample of origin, sequenced in a study of OX40 agonist ivuxolimab in advanced cancers. Using immunoSEQ multiplex PCR, the repertoire was profiled, and TCRdb retains in-frame clones only, with some absent. The table includes some 82,000 clones, around nine tenths detected once. The material was CD4+ or CD8+ T cells sorted from blood, obtained in a trial of the OX40 agonist ivuxolimab. Receptors were obtained from an adult with an advanced solid tumor such as melanoma, head and neck, liver or kidney cancer.

The V call is TRBV2, the J call TRBJ2-1, with 16 bases aligning to TRBD2. The V segment lost 6 bases and the J segment 7 bases; nucleotides outside the gene matches: 3. Germline CDR1 reads SNHLY; CDR2 reads FYNNEI. There are 15 residues in the CDR3. The DNA of the CDR3 is TGTGCCAGCAGGGGACTAGCGGGAGGGCCGAATGAGCAGTTCTTC. It translates to CASRGLAGGPNEQFF.

The chain couples TRBV21-1 to TRBJ2-7; whether TRBD2, the table's D call, matches the DNA was not checked. TRBV21-1 is deemed a pseudogene. The CDR3 is 14 amino acids. Here the CDR3 reads CASSKKPGAYEQYF. The CDR3 DNA is TGTGCCAGCAGCAAGAAACCGGGGGCCTACGAGCAGTACTTC.

This chain links TRBV19 with TRBJ2-1; 10 bases line up with TRBD2. The CDR3 is 15 amino acids. Trimming took 3 bases from V and 8 from J; bases not matched to a gene: 7. Germline CDR1 LNHDA, CDR2 SQIVND (reference sequence). CDR3 in amino acids: CASSMGPSGSDEQFF. The CDR3 bases are TGTGCCAGTAGTATGGGGCCTAGCGGGAGCGATGAGCAGTTCTTC.

The chain links TRBV2 to TRBJ1-2; no clear D gene. This CDR3 is 15 amino acids long. With 7 bases removed from V and 7 bases from J, the gap between germline ends came to 22 bases. CDR1 is SNHLY and CDR2 is FYNNEI in the germline V gene. Written as DNA, the CDR3 is TGTGCCAGCATATCCGGGCCCCTCCTGAGGGCTGGCTACACCTTC. Amino acids: CASISGPLLRAGYTF.

There are a few counts of this clone. The rearrangement links TRBV18 to TRBJ2-1; 8 nucleotides align to TRBD2. In germline, CDR1 is KGHSH, CDR2 LQKENI. The V segment lost 4 bases and the J segment 7 bases; nucleotides outside the gene matches: 3. The CDR3 is made up of 13 amino acids. The CDR3 DNA sequence: TGTGCCAGCTCACTGGGGACTAGAAATGAGCAGTTCTTC. This sequence encodes CASSLGTRNEQFF.

V usage is TRBV18 and J usage is TRBJ1-3, with a possible D match to TRBD1 (5 bases). V lost 10 bases to trimming and J lost 1 base, with 8 bases between them. Germline V gene data show CDR1 as KGHSH and CDR2 as LQKENI. This CDR3 is built from 12 residues. Written as DNA, the CDR3 is TGTGCCAACCAGGGTTCTGGAAACACCATATATTTT. Translated: CANQGSGNTIYF.

The chain couples TRBV28 to TRBJ2-3, with D hard to call. Trimming left V 3 bases short and J 5 bases short, with 9 bases between. Germline CDR1 is MDHEN and CDR2 is SYDVKM. The length of the CDR3 is 13 residues. The CDR3 sequence: CASSFPVGDTQYF. The CDR3 DNA is TGTGCCAGCAGTTTCCCGGTGGGAGATACGCAGTATTTT.

The genes are TRBV7-9 and TRBJ2-1; no reliable D call. CDR1 SEHNR and CDR2 FQNEAQ come from the germline V gene (reference sequence). The CDR3 is 17 amino acids. The ends were cut back, 5 bases at V and 0 bases at J, with 17 bases in the middle. The chain's CDR3 is CASSTQRQMTSYNEQFF. CDR3 coding DNA: TGTGCCAGCAGCACCCAACGGCAGATGACCTCCTACAATGAGCAGTTCTTC.

The rearrangement links TRBV6-5 to TRBJ1-5; D ambiguous. This CDR3 has 15 amino acids. V was trimmed by 6 bases and J by 1 base, leaving 13 bases between them. Germline CDR1 is MNHEY and CDR2 is SVGAGI. CDR3 amino acids: CASSRDGQSNQPQHF. The CDR3 DNA reads as TGTGCCAGCAGCCGCGACGGGCAAAGCAATCAGCCCCAGCATTTT.

This sequence joins TRBV5-4 and TRBJ2-1; 13 bases fit TRBD2. V gave up 4 bases and J gave up 3 bases; unmatched junction bases: 4. Per germline, CDR1 SGHNT and CDR2 YYREEE (reference sequence). This CDR3 has 16 amino acids. CDR3 region: CASSGGLAGLYNEQFF. DNA for the CDR3: TGTGCCAGCAGCGGGGGACTAGCGGGACTCTACAATGAGCAGTTCTTC.

This chain uses TRBV7-2 with TRBJ1-3, with D hard to call. V shed 5 bases and J shed 4 bases, with 15 bases lying between them. CDR1 and CDR2 (germline): SGHTA, FQGNSA. The CDR3 totals 15 residues. CDR3 sequence: CASSQAEGAGNTIYF. As DNA, the CDR3 is TGTGCCAGCAGCCAGGCGGAGGGCGCGGGAAACACCATATATTTT.

This chain links TRBV7-2 with TRBJ2-1; TRBD2 agrees at 10 bases. The junction had 6 bases not matched to a gene; V was cut back by 6 bases and J by 1 base. Germline V CDR1 and CDR2: SGHTA, FQGNSA. This CDR3 has 16 residues. CDR3 protein: CASSLTSGTSYNEQFF. The CDR3 DNA reads as TGTGCCAGCAGTCTTACTAGCGGGACGTCCTACAATGAGCAGTTCTTC.

This clone has a count of ten or more. CDR3 in DNA: TGTGCCAGCAGTCCGCAGGGGGCCGGGAGGGAAAAACTGTTTTTT. It encodes CASSPQGAGREKLFF. The J gene is TRBJ1-4, the V gene TRBV6-6; 8 bases are a match to TRBD1. V lost 5 bases to trimming and J lost 8 bases; unmatched junction nucleotides: 10. Germline-derived CDR1 and CDR2 are MNHNY and SVGAGI (reference sequence). There are 15 residues in the CDR3.

The CDR3 loop reads CASSLSRGRTEAFF. The CDR3, as DNA: TGTGCCAGCAGCTTATCCAGGGGAAGAACTGAAGCTTTCTTT. The V gene is TRBV7-2, the J gene TRBJ1-1; tentatively, D is TRBD1 (6 bases). The CDR3 totals 14 residues. Trimming removed 2 bases from V and 5 bases from J, with 12 bases in between. Germline V gene lookup returns CDR1 SGHTA and CDR2 FQGNSA.

V and J are TRBV25-1 and TRBJ1-1, with TRBD1 as a possible D gene (6 bases). The V and J ends lost 6 bases and 2 bases respectively, with 10 bases between them. Germline CDR1 MGHDK, CDR2 SYGVNS. The CDR3 is 13 residues long. The CDR3 bases are TGTGCCAGCAGACAACAGGGAAACACTGAAGCTTTCTTT. Amino acid sequence: CASRQQGNTEAFF.

The rearrangement joins TRBV10-3 to TRBJ1-5; 7 bases map to TRBD1. V dropped 10 bases and J dropped 0; count of bases not matched to a gene: 6. Germline CDR1 and CDR2: ENHRY and SYGVKD. The CDR3 consists of 14 residues. The CDR3 bases are TGTGCCAGCCGACAGGGAATTAGCAATCAGCCCCAGCATTTT. Its protein is CASRQGISNQPQHF.

The chain couples TRBV10-3 to TRBJ2-5, with TRBD2 matching 10 bases. Trimming removed 2 bases from V and 1 base from J; junction bases left unmatched: 4. There are 16 residues in the CDR3. Germline V gives CDR1 ENHRY, CDR2 SYGVKD. The CDR3 is CAISERLAGGQETQYF. CDR3 sequence (DNA): TGTGCCATCAGTGAGCGGTTAGCGGGAGGCCAAGAGACCCAGTACTTC.

The chain carries TRBV2 and TRBJ2-7; possibly TRBD2 for D (5 bases). Per germline, CDR1 SNHLY and CDR2 FYNNEI. V dropped 6 bases and J dropped 0 bases, with 12 bases sitting between them. The CDR3 length is 14 residues. The CDR3 bases are TGTGCCAGCAGGCCGGACTTGAGCTCCTACGAGCAGTACTTC. Translation: CASRPDLSSYEQYF.